The 26 T cell receptor beta chains given below trace back to one sample, sequenced in a study of T-cell memory formation after mild COVID-19. TCRdb processed the 5' RACE reads anew with MiXCR; each CDR3 protein has one entry. The sample yields some 350,000 distinct CDR3 sequences, 15% to 20% seen once. The sample consisted of PBMCs or a T cell subset sorted from them (not recorded which). Receptor source: a man aged 18 to 35 who had mild COVID-19 (a few samples of this study predate the infection). Cell type and time point are not known.

The V gene is TRBV7-2, the J gene TRBJ2-7; 7 nucleotides agree with TRBD1. V was clipped by 1 base and J by 0 bases; unmatched bases: 3. Germline V gene data show CDR1 as SGHTA and CDR2 as FQGNSA. The CDR3 extends over 15 amino acids. The CDR3 spells CASSLGGGASYEQYV. The CDR3 DNA is TGTGCCAGCAGCTTAGGAGGGGGCGCCTCCTACGAGCAGTACGTC.

The V gene is TRBV7-8, the J gene TRBJ2-7, with TRBD1 identical over 7 bases. The CDR3 sequence is 13 residues long. After removal of 3 bases from V and 4 bases from J, the junction contained 3 bases not matched to a gene. CDR1 SGHVS and CDR2 FQNEAQ come from the germline V gene. In DNA, the CDR3 is TGTGCCAGCAGCTTCACAGGGGTTTACGAGCAGTACGTC. It translates to CASSFTGVYEQYV.

V is TRBV15 and J is TRBJ2-1, with D perhaps assigned TRBD1 or TRBD2 (6 bases each). CDR3 size: 16 residues. V shed 0 bases and J shed 7 bases, with 16 bases lying between them. Germline V lookup: CDR1 LNHNV, CDR2 YYDKDF (reference sequence). The CDR3 here is CATSRDLGGRWNEQFF. The CDR3 DNA reads as TGTGCCACCAGCAGAGATCTAGGGGGGCGTTGGAATGAGCAGTTCTTC.

This clonotype was counted a few times. The V call is TRBV6-5, the J call TRBJ1-2; weak D call: TRBD1 (6 bases). CDR1 MNHEY and CDR2 SVGAGI come from the germline V gene. The CDR3 loop spans 12 amino acids. V lost 6 bases to trimming and J lost 7 bases, with 12 bases between them. The CDR3 here is CASRLQGFGYTF. Here the CDR3 DNA reads TGTGCCAGCAGGCTACAGGGATTTGGCTACACCTTC.

In its sample, this clonotype was seen many times. J is TRBJ1-5 and V is TRBV20-1, with no clear D. Trimming removed 1 base from V and 7 bases from J, with 11 bases in between. CDR3 length equals 13 residues. Germline V CDR1 and CDR2: DFQATT, SNEGSKA (reference sequence). In nucleotides, the CDR3 is TGCAGTGCTAGAGGACTTATCCGACAGCCCCAGCATTTT. Its protein product is CSARGLIRQPQHF.

The chain carries TRBV10-3 and TRBJ1-1, with D unresolved. Trimming shortened V by 6 bases and J by 1 base, and 12 bases separated the two germline ends. The CDR3 is 14 residues long. From germline, CDR1 is ENHRY and CDR2 SYGVKD. The CDR3 sequence: CAIRAPVKNTEAFF. The CDR3 nucleotides read TGTGCCATCAGAGCGCCCGTAAAGAACACTGAAGCTTTCTTT.

This clonotype was recorded a few times. This rearrangement joins TRBV7-2 to TRBJ2-4, with 9 bases that match TRBD1. The germline CDR1 and CDR2 sequences are SGHTA and FQGNSA. Losses at the gene ends were 5 bases for V and 7 bases for J; bases not matched to a gene: 9. CDR3 length: 15 residues. This CDR3 reads CASSPPGQGANIQYF. The CDR3 DNA is TGTGCCAGCAGCCCCCCGGGACAGGGTGCGAACATTCAGTACTTC.

There are a few counts of this clonotype. The chain combines TRBV5-4 with TRBJ1-1, with D hard to call. Trimming cost V 5 bases and J 1 base, with 6 bases left between them. Per germline, CDR1 SGHNT and CDR2 YYREEE (reference sequence). The CDR3 is 12 amino acids. CDR3 sequence reads: CASRMGNTEAFF. The CDR3 DNA reads as TGTGCCAGCAGAATGGGGAACACTGAAGCTTTCTTT.

This clonotype was observed a handful of times. The chain employs TRBV7-2 and TRBJ2-5, with 7 bases aligning to TRBD1. The ends lost 5 bases at V and 1 base at J; junction bases unmatched: 4. This CDR3 is 14 amino acids long. The germline CDR1 and CDR2 sequences are SGHTA and FQGNSA. The CDR3 DNA is TGTGCCAGCAGCCCGACAGGGCCCCAAGAGACCCAGTACTTC. Translating gives CASSPTGPQETQYF.

V usage is TRBV24-1 and J usage is TRBJ2-1; no firm D call. The germline CDR1 and CDR2 sequences are KGHDR and SFDVKD. The CDR3 loop spans 12 amino acids. Trimming took 0 bases from V and 9 from J, leaving 5 bases between them. Written as DNA, the CDR3 is TGTGCCACCAGTGATTTGCTAGGTGAGCAGTTCTTC. Translation gives CATSDLLGEQFF.

There are many counts of this clonotype. CDR3 bases: TGCGCCAGCAGCGGGGGACAGAACTCTGGAAACACCATATATTTT. It specifies CASSGGQNSGNTIYF. This sequence joins TRBV5-1 and TRBJ1-3, with 7 bases lining up with TRBD1. The V segment lost 4 bases and the J segment 0 bases; nucleotides outside the gene matches: 4. Per the germline V gene, CDR1 is SGHRS and CDR2 is YFSETQ. This CDR3 comprises 15 residues.

J is TRBJ2-7 and V is TRBV25-1, with D perhaps given as TRBD1 or TRBD2 (5 bases each). Germline V gene data show CDR1 as MGHDK and CDR2 as SYGVNS. CDR3 length equals 15 residues. V shed 2 bases and J shed 2 bases, with 13 bases lying between them. CDR3: CASSEPGASAYEQYF. The CDR3 nucleotides read TGTGCCAGCAGTGAACCCGGGGCCAGCGCCTACGAGCAGTACTTC.

This clonotype was counted a few times. The V and J genes are TRBV24-1 and TRBJ2-3, with 7 bases that match TRBD2. J gave up 9 bases and V 3 bases, and 5 bases lay outside the gene matches. This CDR3 is built from 13 residues. The germline CDR1 and CDR2 sequences are KGHDR and SFDVKD. The CDR3 bases are TGTGCCACCAGTGATCCCCGGGAGGACACGCAGTATTTT. Protein product: CATSDPREDTQYF.

This clonotype was seen more than once but under ten times. The chain combines TRBV10-3 with TRBJ2-3; D gene ambiguous. Deletions cut 0 bases from V and 4 bases from J, with 8 bases between. The CDR3 length is 14 residues. Germline V gene sequence: CDR1 ENHRY, CDR2 SYGVKD. The CDR3 DNA reads TGTGCCATCAGTGAGTCTTTGGGTTCAGATACGCAGTATTTT. Translating it yields CAISESLGSDTQYF.

This clonotype was counted ten times or more. The chain couples TRBV12-3 or TRBV12-4 to TRBJ2-2; 11 positions match TRBD2. There are 17 residues in the CDR3. The trim removed 4 bases at V and 5 bases at J, leaving 9 bases unmatched. The CDR3 protein is CASSWASGGQITGELFF. The DNA for the CDR3 is TGTGCCAGCAGTTGGGCTAGCGGGGGGCAAATAACCGGGGAGCTGTTTTTT.

This clonotype was seen many times. Here the CDR3 DNA reads TGTGCCAGCAGCTTAAGGGGGAATGAGCAGTTCTTC. Amino acid sequence: CASSLRGNEQFF. The chain is built from TRBV7-3 and TRBJ2-1; D may be TRBD1 or TRBD2 (5 bases each). This CDR3 has 12 residues. The V and J ends lost 1 base and 7 bases respectively, with 5 bases between them. In germline, CDR1 is SGHTA, CDR2 FQGTGA. The entire variable domain, with the rest obtained from reference TRBV7-3 and TRBJ2-1, is as follows: GAGVSQTPSNKVTEKGKYVELRCDPISGHTALYWYRQSLGQGPEFLIYFQGTGAADDSGLPNDRFFAVRPEGSVSTLKIQRTERGDSAVYLCASSLRGNEQFFGPGTRLTVL.

The table lists this clonotype with a count of one. The chain links TRBV6-6 to TRBJ2-3, with D possibly being TRBD1 (6 bases). V was clipped by 2 bases and J by 6 bases, with 12 bases between them. The CDR3 extends over 14 amino acids. CDR1 MNHNY and CDR2 SVGAGI come from the germline V gene (reference sequence). The CDR3 protein is CASSYTDRMDTQYF. CDR3 bases: TGTGCCAGCAGTTACACCGACAGGATGGATACGCAGTATTTT.

The sample holds one count of this clonotype. This sequence joins TRBV7-2 and TRBJ1-1, with 9 bases matching TRBD1. CDR1 SGHTA and CDR2 FQGNSA come from the germline V gene. The CDR3 has 16 residues. V lost 6 bases to trimming and J lost 5 bases; unmatched junction nucleotides: 13. CDR3 residues: CASSLRDRVMGTEAFF. The DNA for the CDR3 is TGTGCCAGCAGTCTAAGGGACAGGGTTATGGGGACTGAAGCTTTCTTT. Variable domain in full (rest from reference TRBV7-2 and TRBJ1-1): GAGVSQSPSNKVTEKGKDVELRCDPISGHTALYWYRQSLGQGLEFLIYFQGNSAPDKSGLPSDRFSAERTGGSVSTLTIQRTQQEDSAVYLCASSLRDRVMGTEAFFGQGTRLTVV.

This clonotype was picked up a small number of times. The genes are TRBV6-2 or TRBV6-3 and TRBJ2-3; a possible D gene is TRBD1 (6 bases). Trimming cost V 8 bases and J 11 bases, with 14 bases left between them. This CDR3 has 11 residues. Germline V gene data show CDR1 as MNHEY and CDR2 as SVGEGT. CDR3: CASGPTTGQYF. CDR3 in DNA: TGTGCCAGCGGACCCACGACAGGGCAGTATTTT.

This clonotype has only a few counts. The chain couples TRBV4-2 to TRBJ1-2; a possible D gene is TRBD1 (5 bases). Looked up from germline, CDR1 is LGHNA and CDR2 is YNFKEQ. The V and J ends lost 0 bases and 1 base respectively, with 9 bases between them. This CDR3 spans 15 amino acids. The CDR3 DNA reads TGTGCCAGCAGCCAAGAGAGGGACGGTAACTATGGCTACACCTTC. It is translated as CASSQERDGNYGYTF.

This clonotype was picked up a small number of times. The chain is built from TRBV7-2 and TRBJ1-1; no clear D gene. V dropped 7 bases and J dropped 0 bases, with 15 bases sitting between them. Germline V gene lookup returns CDR1 SGHTA and CDR2 FQGNSA. The CDR3 spans 15 residues. CDR3: CASNLSPTMNTEAFF. The CDR3 DNA reads as TGTGCCAGCAACCTTAGTCCGACCATGAACACTGAAGCTTTCTTT.

V is TRBV6-1 and J is TRBJ1-5; 8 bases map to TRBD1. V lost 3 bases and J lost 3; bases outside the gene matches: 4. This CDR3 has 15 residues. Germline V gives CDR1 MNHNS, CDR2 SASEGT. CDR3 sequence (DNA): TGTGCCAGCAGTGAGTGGACAGGGCTCAATCAGCCCCAGCATTTT. Translated: CASSEWTGLNQPQHF.

This clonotype was observed a few times. The genes are TRBV7-2 and TRBJ2-3; D not certain. The V end was cut by 5 bases, the J end by 0 bases, with 9 bases between. The CDR3 extends over 14 amino acids. From germline, CDR1 is SGHTA and CDR2 FQGNSA. CDR3 region: CASSPGASTDTQYF. CDR3 coding DNA: TGTGCCAGCAGCCCCGGAGCTAGCACAGATACGCAGTATTTT. The variable domain in full, completed from reference TRBV7-2 and TRBJ2-3, reads GAGVSQSPSNKVTEKGKDVELRCDPISGHTALYWYRQSLGQGLEFLIYFQGNSAPDKSGLPSDRFSAERTGGSVSTLTIQRTQQEDSAVYLCASSPGASTDTQYFGPGTRLTVL.

The gene calls are TRBV28 and TRBJ2-3; D remains ambiguous. The CDR3 consists of 12 residues. The germline CDR1 and CDR2 sequences are MDHEN and SYDVKM. The V end lost 10 bases, the J end lost 3 bases, and 11 bases lay between the germline ends. The CDR3 region is CATQELTDTQYF. The CDR3 DNA reads TGTGCCACCCAGGAGTTAACAGATACGCAGTATTTT.

This clonotype was seen a handful of times. This chain links TRBV7-2 with TRBJ2-5, with 8 nucleotides matching TRBD2. This CDR3 contains 15 residues. Germline loops: CDR1 SGHTA, CDR2 FQGNSA. Trimming took 5 bases from V and 3 from J; bases not matched to a gene: 8. The CDR3: CASSPQAAGEETQYF. For the CDR3, the DNA is TGTGCCAGCAGCCCCCAGGCAGCGGGGGAAGAGACCCAGTACTTC.

This clonotype was detected only once. The chain combines TRBV7-9 with TRBJ2-5; 14 bases fit TRBD2. Germline CDR1 SEHNR, CDR2 FQNEAQ (reference sequence). Trimming cost V 5 bases and J 4 bases; bases outside gene matches: 6. The CDR3 loop spans 16 amino acids. In nucleotides, the CDR3 is TGTGCCAGCAGCACGACTAGCGGGGGGGGTCGAGAGACCCAGTACTTC. Translation gives CASSTTSGGGRETQYF.